This T cell receptor (beta chain) was recorded in a study of CD8+ T cells in alopecia areata. Study conclusions and caveats: The presence of one nonresponder keeps the tie between baseline CD8+ expansion and response uncertain. More clonal than normal scalp was lesional scalp, particularly alopecia totalis/universalis. While tofacitinib was given, many expanded lesional clones persisted in scalp and blood. Normal skin contains resident alphabeta T cells, and these are also sequenced in scalp samples.

Following extraction, RNA underwent reverse transcription to cDNA, which served as the sequencing template. Only in-frame clones appear in the TCRdb table, and some are missing; sequencing was by immunoSEQ multiplex PCR. The data contain around 270,000 clones, 58% of them singletons. The treatment is: oral pan-JAK inhibitor, 5-10 mg twice daily. The V end lost 5 bases, the J end lost 2 bases, and 13 bases lay between the germline ends. CDR1 is MGHDK and CDR2 is SYGVNS in the germline V gene. This CDR3 comprises 15 residues. In the case of this clone: No antigen is known for it.

This specimen was CD4+ T cells sorted from blood, taken at week 24, from a patient treated with tofacitinib. This receptor was identified in a human donor with alopecia areata. This sequence joins TRBV25-1 and TRBJ1-3; D is ambiguous. For the CDR3, the DNA is TGTGCCAGCAGTCGAGAGGGTTGGGCTGGAAACACCATATATTTT. It specifies CASSREGWAGNTIYF. Looking up the rest from reference TRBV25-1 and TRBJ1-3 gives the full variable domain: EADIYQTPRYLVIGTGKKITLECSQTMGHDKMYWYQQDPGMELHLIHYSYGVNSTEKGDLSSESTVSRIRTEHFPLTLESARPSHTSQYLCASSREGWAGNTIYFGEGSWLTVV.